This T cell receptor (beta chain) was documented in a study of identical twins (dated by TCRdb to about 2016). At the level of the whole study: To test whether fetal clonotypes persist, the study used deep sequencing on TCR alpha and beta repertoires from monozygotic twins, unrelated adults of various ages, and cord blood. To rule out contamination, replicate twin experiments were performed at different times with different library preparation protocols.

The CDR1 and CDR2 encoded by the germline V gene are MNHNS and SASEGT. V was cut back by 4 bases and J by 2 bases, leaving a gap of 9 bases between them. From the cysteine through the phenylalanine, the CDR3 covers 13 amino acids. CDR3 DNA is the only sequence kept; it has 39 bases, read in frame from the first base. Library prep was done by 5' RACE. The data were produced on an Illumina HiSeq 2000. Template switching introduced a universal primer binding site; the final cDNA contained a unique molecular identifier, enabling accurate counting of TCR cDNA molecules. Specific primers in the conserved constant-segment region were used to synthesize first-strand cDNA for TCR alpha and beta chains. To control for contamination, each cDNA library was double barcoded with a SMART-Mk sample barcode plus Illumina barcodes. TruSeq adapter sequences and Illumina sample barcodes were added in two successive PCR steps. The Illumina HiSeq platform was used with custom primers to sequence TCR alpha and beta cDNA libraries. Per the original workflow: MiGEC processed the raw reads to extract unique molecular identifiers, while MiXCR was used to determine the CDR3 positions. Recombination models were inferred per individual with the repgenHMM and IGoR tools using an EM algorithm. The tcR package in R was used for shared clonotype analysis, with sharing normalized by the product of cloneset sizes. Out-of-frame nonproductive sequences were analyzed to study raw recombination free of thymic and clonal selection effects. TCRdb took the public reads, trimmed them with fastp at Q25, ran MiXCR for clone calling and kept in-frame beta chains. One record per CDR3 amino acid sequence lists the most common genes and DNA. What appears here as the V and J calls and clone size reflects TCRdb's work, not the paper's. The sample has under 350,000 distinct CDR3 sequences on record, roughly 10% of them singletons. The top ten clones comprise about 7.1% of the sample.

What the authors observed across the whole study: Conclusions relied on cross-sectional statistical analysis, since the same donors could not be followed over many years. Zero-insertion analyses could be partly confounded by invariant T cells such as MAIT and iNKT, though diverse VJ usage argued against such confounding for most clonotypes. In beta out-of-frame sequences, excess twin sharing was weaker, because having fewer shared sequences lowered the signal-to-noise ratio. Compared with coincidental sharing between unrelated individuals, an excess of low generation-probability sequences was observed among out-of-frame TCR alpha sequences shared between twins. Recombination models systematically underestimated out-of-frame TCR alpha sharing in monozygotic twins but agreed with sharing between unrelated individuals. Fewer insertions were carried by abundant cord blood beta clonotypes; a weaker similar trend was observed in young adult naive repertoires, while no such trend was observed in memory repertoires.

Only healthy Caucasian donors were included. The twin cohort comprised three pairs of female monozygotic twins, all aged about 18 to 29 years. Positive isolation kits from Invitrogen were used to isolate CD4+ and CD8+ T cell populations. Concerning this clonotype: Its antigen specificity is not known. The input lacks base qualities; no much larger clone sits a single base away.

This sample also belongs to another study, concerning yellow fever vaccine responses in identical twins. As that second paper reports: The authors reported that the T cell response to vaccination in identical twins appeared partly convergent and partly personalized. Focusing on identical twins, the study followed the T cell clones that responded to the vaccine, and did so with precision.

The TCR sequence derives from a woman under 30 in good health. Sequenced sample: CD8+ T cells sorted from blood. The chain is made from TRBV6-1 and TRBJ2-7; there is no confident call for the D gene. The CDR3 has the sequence CASSARMPYEQYF. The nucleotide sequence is TGTGCCAGCAGTGCCCGGATGCCCTACGAGCAGTACTTC.